The 24 T cell receptor beta chains presented below share a single source sample, sequenced in a study of blood T cell repertoires in COVID-19. Produced via immunoSEQ multiplex PCR; TCRdb's table is partial and in-frame only. The repertoire holds about 300,000 clones, with about 87% as singletons. The sample taken for sequencing was peripheral blood. The receptors stem from a woman in her 30s who had recovered from COVID-19.

The rearrangement joins TRBV29-1 to TRBJ1-3; D is undetermined. The ends were cut back, 3 bases at V and 4 bases at J, with 10 bases in the middle. This CDR3 is built from 13 residues. Germline CDR1 is SQVTM and CDR2 is ANQGSEA. The CDR3 spells CSVEKKRGNTIYF. CDR3 DNA: TGCAGCGTTGAGAAGAAGAGGGGAAACACCATATATTTT. Full variable domain (remainder filled in from reference TRBV29-1 and TRBJ1-3): SAVISQKPSRDICQRGTSLTIQCQVDSQVTMMFWYRQQPGQSLTLIATANQGSEATYESGFVIDKFPISRPNLTFSTLTVSNMSPEDSSIYLCSVEKKRGNTIYFGEGSWLTVV.

The rearrangement uses TRBV29-1 and TRBJ2-6; TRBD1 might be the D (6 bases). The length of the CDR3 is 15 residues. V was shortened by 3 bases and J by 0 bases, with 9 bases between the two germline ends. Germline V gene sequence: CDR1 SQVTM, CDR2 ANQGSEA. The CDR3 nucleotides are TGCAGCGTTGATGGGGGCGACTCTGGGGCCAACGTCCTGACTTTC. As protein: CSVDGGDSGANVLTF.

The V and J genes are TRBV5-1 and TRBJ2-2; unclear D gene. The CDR3 sequence is 15 residues long. The germline V gene encodes CDR1 SGHRS and CDR2 YFSETQ. Trimming shortened V by 0 bases and J by 5 bases, and 11 bases separated the two germline ends. The CDR3 region is CASSLALQATGELFF. The CDR3 DNA reads as TGCGCCAGCAGCTTGGCCCTCCAAGCTACCGGGGAGCTGTTTTTT.

This rearrangement joins TRBV28 to TRBJ1-1; D not resolved. V dropped 3 bases and J dropped 3 bases, with 5 bases sitting between them. CDR1 MDHEN and CDR2 SYDVKM come from the germline V gene. This CDR3 is built from 12 residues. The CDR3 here is CASSFQDTEAFF. CDR3 bases: TGTGCCAGCAGTTTCCAGGACACTGAAGCTTTCTTT.

The V and J genes are TRBV9 and TRBJ2-3, with 8 positions matching TRBD2. The CDR3 sequence is 14 residues long. Germline values: CDR1 SGDLS, CDR2 YYNGEE. V lost 6 bases and J lost 5; bases outside the gene matches: 8. This CDR3 reads CASNERGRLDTQYF. The CDR3, as DNA: TGTGCCAGCAACGAGCGGGGGCGCCTAGATACGCAGTATTTT.

The chain is built from TRBV28 and TRBJ2-3; the match to TRBD1 covers 10 bases. Germline CDR1 and CDR2: MDHEN and SYDVKM. Trimming took 7 bases from V and 5 from J; bases not matched to a gene: 3. The CDR3 runs to 13 residues. The CDR3 reads CASTGQGRDTQYF. CDR3 nucleotide sequence: TGTGCCAGCACGGGACAGGGGCGAGATACGCAGTATTTT.

The chain carries TRBV28 and TRBJ1-1; D call uncertain. V lost 3 bases and J 14 bases, leaving 19 bases between the germline ends. This CDR3 region has 13 residues. In germline, CDR1 is MDHEN, CDR2 SYDVKM. CDR3 DNA: TGTGCCAGCAGTTTGAGATCTAGGCCCAATCGCTTCTTT. Translation gives CASSLRSRPNRFF.

V is TRBV6-5 and J is TRBJ2-3, with 7 bases lining up with TRBD2. The CDR3 covers 14 residues. The junction had 4 bases not matched to a gene; V was cut back by 6 bases and J by 1 base. CDR1 and CDR2 from the germline V gene are MNHEY and SVGAGI. CDR3 DNA sequence: TGTGCCAGCAGGAAGGGAGGGGGCACAGATACGCAGTATTTT. Amino acids: CASRKGGGTDTQYF.

The genes are TRBV19 and TRBJ1-1; D perhaps matches TRBD1 (5 bases). The CDR3 runs to 13 residues. Germline-derived CDR1 and CDR2 are LNHDA and SQIVND (reference sequence). Trimming shortened V by 7 bases and J by 3 bases, and 12 bases separated the two germline ends. CDR3 DNA: TGTGCCAGTAAGGAGGGGCATTACACTGAAGCTTTCTTT. Translation gives CASKEGHYTEAFF.

V usage is TRBV6-5 and J usage is TRBJ2-3; 7 bases align to TRBD2. V trimming: 8 bases; J trimming: 7 bases; junction bases outside the gene matches: 12. The germline gives CDR1 MNHEY, CDR2 SVGAGI. CDR3 length: 14 residues. CDR3 in amino acids: CASRRGWGGYTQYF. CDR3 bases: TGTGCCAGCCGGCGGGGGTGGGGCGGATATACGCAGTATTTT.

The sample holds one count of this clone. The chain links TRBV19 to TRBJ1-5; D remains ambiguous. V was shortened by 10 bases and J by 6 bases, with 19 bases between the two germline ends. The CDR3 extends over 14 amino acids. Germline loops: CDR1 LNHDA, CDR2 SQIVND (reference sequence). CDR3 DNA sequence: TGTGCCACCACGGTAGATGTGAGCGGTCAGCCCCAGCATTTT. Residues: CATTVDVSGQPQHF.

The chain couples TRBV5-1 to TRBJ2-5; maybe TRBD2 (7 bases). CDR1 SGHRS and CDR2 YFSETQ come from the germline V gene. V was pared by 2 bases and J by 5 bases, with 16 bases between. This CDR3 has 15 amino acids. CDR3 sequence (DNA): TGCGCCAGCAGCTTCGGTCGGGGGGCCGGGGAGACCCAGTACTTC. Translated, it gives CASSFGRGAGETQYF.

V gene TRBV5-1 combines with J gene TRBJ1-2; 9 bases match TRBD1. CDR3 length: 14 amino acids. Germline V lookup: CDR1 SGHRS, CDR2 YFSETQ. V lost 0 bases and J lost 7; bases outside the gene matches: 4. The CDR3 sequence is CASSLGGQGFGYTF. CDR3 nucleotides: TGCGCCAGCAGCTTGGGAGGACAGGGGTTTGGCTACACCTTC.

The chain uses TRBV3-1 (or the pseudogene TRBV3-2) and TRBJ2-1, with a tentative D call TRBD2 (5 bases). The ends were cut back, 0 bases at V and 8 bases at J, with 8 bases in the middle. The V gene's germline CDR1 is LGHDT and CDR2 YNNKEL (reference sequence). The CDR3 runs 13 residues. CDR3 protein: CASSQDRRDEQFF. In DNA form, the CDR3 reads TGTGCCAGCAGCCAAGATCGGCGGGATGAGCAGTTCTTC.

The V and J genes are TRBV6-5 and TRBJ1-4, with a possible D match to TRBD1 (5 bases). Trimming removed 8 bases from V and 8 bases from J, with 15 bases in between. From germline, CDR1 is MNHEY and CDR2 SVGAGI. The CDR3 sequence is 13 residues long. The CDR3 here is CASGWQGNEKLFF. The CDR3 DNA reads as TGTGCCAGCGGTTGGCAGGGAAACGAAAAACTGTTTTTT.

The chain links TRBV5-4 to TRBJ2-3; TRBD2 aligns across 7 bases. The CDR3 spans 16 residues. Germline trimming cut 0 bases from V and 2 bases from J; bases unmatched to any gene: 6. Germline CDR1 SGHNT, CDR2 YYREEE (reference sequence). CDR3 loop: CASSLEGRAPTDTQYF. CDR3 bases: TGTGCCAGCAGCTTGGAGGGGAGGGCCCCCACAGATACGCAGTATTTT.

This clone was observed a single time. The J gene is TRBJ1-4, the V gene TRBV2; 7 bases are a match to TRBD1. This CDR3 comprises 17 residues. The ends lost 6 bases at V and 0 bases at J; junction bases unmatched: 10. Germline V gene data show CDR1 as SNHLY and CDR2 as FYNNEI. This chain's CDR3 is CASSPLGQSATNEKLFF. CDR3 nucleotide sequence: TGTGCCAGCAGCCCCCTGGGACAGTCGGCAACTAATGAAAAACTGTTTTTT.

This chain uses TRBV5-1 with TRBJ1-2; D gene unclear. CDR1 is SGHRS and CDR2 is YFSETQ in the germline V gene. Trimming took off 2 bases at V and 0 bases at J, with 8 bases between the two ends. The CDR3 has 14 amino acids. CDR3 coding DNA: TGCGCCAGCAGCTTTGGGCAGACTAACTATGGCTACACCTTC. Its protein is CASSFGQTNYGYTF.

This chain joins TRBV29-1 and TRBJ1-1; TRBD1 matches 10 bases. Germline CDR1 is SQVTM and CDR2 is ANQGSEA. This CDR3 region has 13 residues. After removal of 3 bases from V and 4 bases from J, the junction contained 2 bases not matched to a gene. In nucleotides, the CDR3 is TGCAGCGTTGAGCGGACAGGGGGCACTGAAGCTTTCTTT. It translates to CSVERTGGTEAFF.

The V and J genes are TRBV4-3 and TRBJ1-5; D remains ambiguous. Trimming left V 1 base short and J 9 bases short, with 10 bases between. The germline gives CDR1 LGHNA, CDR2 YSLEER. This CDR3 comprises 13 residues. CDR3 amino acids: CASSQGRGRPQHF. The CDR3 DNA reads TGCGCCAGCAGCCAAGGGCGAGGGCGGCCCCAGCATTTT.

The chain has TRBV27 and TRBJ2-3; no firm D call. This CDR3 has 13 amino acids. The V end was cut by 6 bases, the J end by 5 bases, with 12 bases between. Germline lookup yields CDR1 MNHEY and CDR2 SMNVEV (reference sequence). CDR3 sequence reads: CASSNRPGDTQYF. The CDR3 DNA reads as TGTGCCAGCAGCAACCGGCCGGGAGATACGCAGTATTTT.

V and J are TRBV5-5 and TRBJ1-2; maybe TRBD1 (5 bases). The CDR3 runs to 12 residues. Germline V gene lookup returns CDR1 SGHKS and CDR2 YYEKEE (reference sequence). Trimming stripped 4 bases from V and 5 bases from J, with 9 bases between. CDR3 residues: CASSPRTYGYTF. Written as DNA, the CDR3 is TGTGCCAGCAGCCCCCGGACATATGGCTACACCTTC.

The chain couples TRBV30 to TRBJ2-2; D possibly corresponds to TRBD2 (5 bases). In germline, CDR1 is GTSNPN, CDR2 SVGIG (reference sequence). There are 15 residues in the CDR3. V dropped 4 bases and J dropped 3 bases, with 15 bases sitting between them. The CDR3: CAWKEERYHTGELFF. As DNA, the CDR3 is TGTGCCTGGAAGGAGGAACGCTACCACACCGGGGAGCTGTTTTTT.

This CDR3 is CASSVGGTGTEAFF. CDR3 nucleotides: TGTGCCAGCAGTGTCGGAGGGACGGGCACTGAAGCTTTCTTT. This chain links TRBV6-4 with TRBJ1-1, with D possibly TRBD1 on 5 matching bases. Germline values: CDR1 MRHNA, CDR2 SNTAGT. Between the trimmed V and J ends, which lost 4 bases and 4 bases, there was a span of 13 bases. This CDR3 has 14 residues.